A selection of T cell receptor beta chains follows, all from one sample in a study of T cells after yellow fever vaccination. Via MiXCR, TCRdb re-called the 5' RACE reads, giving one row per CDR3 protein. The sample contains some 290,000 distinct CDR3 sequences, around 10% of which appear only once. The input for sequencing was CD4+ T cells sorted from PBMCs, taken 45 days after the yellow fever booster vaccination. The receptors stem from a man aged 18 to 30 who received the YFV17D yellow fever vaccine. CDR3s include the opening cysteine and the closing phenylalanine or tryptophan. Fields, in order: J gene, clone size, D gene, V gene, CDR3 protein, CDR3 DNA. The D gene is left open where the match is weak. Clone size is stated in some rows and not others, as once, few, many or a class when expanded.

TRBJ2-5 many . TRBV28 CASSYPHQETQYF TGTGCCAGCAGTTATCCGCACCAAGAGACCCAGTACTTC
TRBJ1-2 . TRBD1 TRBV3-1 CASSPWTGNYGYTF TGTGCCAGCAGCCCCTGGACAGGAAACTATGGCTACACCTTC
TRBJ2-7 . TRBD2 TRBV12-3/TRBV12-4 CASSFPGGGNYEQYF TGTGCCAGCAGTTTCCCCGGGGGGGGGAACTACGAGCAGTACTTC
TRBJ2-7 few . TRBV19 CASSIGTAAYEQYF TGTGCCAGTAGTATAGGGACGGCCGCCTACGAGCAGTACTTC
TRBJ1-5 . . TRBV15 CATSRGDEIIGSNQPQHF TGTGCCACCAGCAGAGGAGATGAGATAATCGGGAGCAATCAGCCCCAGCATTTT
TRBJ1-5 . . TRBV2 CASSVWGRESNQPQHF TGTGCCAGCAGTGTCTGGGGCAGGGAGAGCAATCAGCCCCAGCATTTT
TRBJ1-5 few . TRBV7-8 CASSGGGQNSNQPQHF TGTGCCAGCAGCGGGGGAGGACAGAATAGCAATCAGCCCCAGCATTTT
TRBJ1-1 . . TRBV30 CAWSVRENTEAFF TGTGCCTGGAGTGTACGGGAGAACACTGAAGCTTTCTTT
TRBJ2-3 few TRBD2 TRBV12-3/TRBV12-4 CASSPGGLSTDTQYF TGTGCCAGCAGTCCGGGGGGACTTAGCACAGATACGCAGTATTTT
TRBJ1-5 . . TRBV3-1 CASSQQGTGQPQHF TGTGCCAGCAGCCAACAGGGGACGGGACAGCCCCAGCATTTT
TRBJ1-4 . TRBD1 TRBV30 CAAQDRRFEKLFF TGTGCCGCCCAGGACAGGAGGTTTGAAAAACTGTTTTTT
TRBJ1-1 few TRBD1 TRBV5-1 CASTTTGGNTEAFF TGCGCCAGCACAACGACAGGGGGTAACACTGAAGCTTTCTTT
TRBJ1-1 . . TRBV12-3/TRBV12-4 CASSPAPRRLPEAFF TGTGCCAGCAGCCCCGCTCCGAGGCGGCTCCCTGAAGCTTTCTTT
TRBJ2-2 many . TRBV7-8 CASSLVGPGELFF TGTGCCAGCAGCTTAGTGGGGCCCGGGGAGCTGTTTTTT
TRBJ2-1 . . TRBV12-3/TRBV12-4 CASSSRTVYNEQFF TGTGCCAGCAGTTCAAGGACAGTCTACAATGAGCAGTTCTTC
TRBJ2-2 few TRBD2 TRBV20-1 CSARPLGLVVGELFF TGCAGTGCTAGACCCTTAGGACTAGTAGTCGGGGAGCTGTTTTTT
TRBJ2-5 . . TRBV20-1 CSARDPSPETQYF TGCAGTGCTAGAGATCCTAGCCCGGAGACCCAGTACTTC
TRBJ1-6 . . TRBV7-2 CASGRQVNSPLHF TGTGCCAGCGGCCGACAGGTTAATTCACCCCTCCACTTT
TRBJ2-3 . . TRBV19 CASSTRTLAADTQYF TGTGCCAGTAGTACGAGGACCCTGGCGGCAGATACGCAGTATTTT
TRBJ2-1 many . TRBV5-1 CASSFGTTYNEQFF TGCGCCAGCAGCTTCGGGACGACTTACAATGAGCAGTTCTTC
TRBJ2-5 . TRBD2 TRBV20-1 CSANGGGQETQYF TGCAGTGCTAATGGGGGGGGTCAAGAGACCCAGTACTTC
TRBJ1-6 few TRBD1 TRBV7-9 CASSLTGTDNSPLHF TGTGCCAGCAGCTTGACCGGGACAGACAATTCACCCCTCCACTTT
TRBJ2-7 . . TRBV20-1 CSAWGNYEQYF TGCAGTGCATGGGGGAACTACGAGCAGTACTTC
TRBJ1-1 few TRBD1 TRBV6-5 CASSPQGAWNTEAFF TGTGCCAGCAGCCCCCAGGGGGCATGGAACACTGAAGCTTTCTTT
TRBJ1-6 . . TRBV6-5 CASSLLGTESPLHF TGTGCCAGCAGTTTACTCGGGACGGAATCACCCCTCCACTTT
TRBJ2-7 . . TRBV12-3/TRBV12-4 CASSPEQGYYEQYF TGTGCCAGCAGCCCCGAACAGGGATACTACGAGCAGTACTTC
TRBJ2-7 few . TRBV10-3 CAITPRESYEQYF TGTGCCATCACCCCGAGGGAATCATACGAGCAGTACTTC
TRBJ1-5 . TRBD1 TRBV12-3/TRBV12-4 CASSGTENQPQHF TGTGCCAGCAGCGGGACAGAAAATCAGCCCCAGCATTTT
TRBJ2-1 many TRBD1 TRBV12-3/TRBV12-4 CASRTGDNEQFF TGTGCCAGCAGGACAGGGGACAATGAGCAGTTCTTC
TRBJ2-3 . . TRBV4-1 CASSQPTGVSTDTQYF TGCGCCAGCAGCCAGCCAACGGGGGTAAGCACAGATACGCAGTATTTT
TRBJ2-2 . . TRBV28 CASSTAGFGDTGELFF TGTGCCAGCAGTACAGCAGGGTTTGGCGACACCGGGGAGCTGTTTTTT
TRBJ2-5 . . TRBV7-2 CASSARGSQETQYF TGTGCCAGCAGCGCCAGGGGATCTCAAGAGACCCAGTACTTC
TRBJ1-2 . . TRBV2 CASSEAPLYGYTF TGTGCCAGCAGTGAAGCGCCTCTTTATGGCTACACCTTC
TRBJ2-3 few . TRBV3-1 CASSQDLLDGDTQYF TGTGCCAGCAGCCAAGACTTACTAGATGGAGATACGCAGTATTTT
TRBJ2-5 few TRBD2 TRBV20-1 CSARVGGYGETQYF TGCAGTGCTAGAGTGGGGGGGTATGGAGAGACCCAGTACTTC
TRBJ2-7 . . TRBV30 CAWSSMGGNEQYF TGTGCCTGGAGTAGTATGGGGGGAAACGAGCAGTACTTC
TRBJ2-5 few . TRBV20-1 CSGRGRGETQYF TGCAGTGGGAGGGGCAGGGGAGAGACCCAGTACTTC
TRBJ2-5 few . TRBV7-3 CASSSEIQETQYF TGTGCCAGCAGCTCCGAGATTCAAGAGACCCAGTACTTC
TRBJ2-5 many . TRBV7-3 CASSPARGAETQYF TGTGCCAGCAGCCCGGCCAGGGGAGCGGAGACCCAGTACTTC
TRBJ1-2 few . TRBV12-3/TRBV12-4 CASSPIRSAALYGYTF TGTGCCAGCAGCCCGATTCGTTCCGCTGCCCTATATGGCTACACCTTC